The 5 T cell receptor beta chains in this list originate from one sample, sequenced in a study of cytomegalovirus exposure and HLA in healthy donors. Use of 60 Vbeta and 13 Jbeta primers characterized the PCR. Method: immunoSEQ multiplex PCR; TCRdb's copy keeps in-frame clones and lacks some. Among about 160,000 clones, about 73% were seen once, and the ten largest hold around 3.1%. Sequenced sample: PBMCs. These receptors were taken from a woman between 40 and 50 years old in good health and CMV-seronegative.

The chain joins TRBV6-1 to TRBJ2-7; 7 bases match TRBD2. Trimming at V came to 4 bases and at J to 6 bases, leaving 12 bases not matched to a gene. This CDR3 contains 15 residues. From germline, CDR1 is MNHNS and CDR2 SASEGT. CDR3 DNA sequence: TGTGCCAGCAGTGGCAGGACAAGGTGGGGGGGCGAGCAGTACTTC. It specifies CASSGRTRWGGEQYF.

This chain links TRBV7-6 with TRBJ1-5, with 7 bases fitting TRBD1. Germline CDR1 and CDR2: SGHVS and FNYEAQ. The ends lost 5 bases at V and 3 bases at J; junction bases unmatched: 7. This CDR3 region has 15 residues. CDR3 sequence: CASSGRRGPNQPQHF. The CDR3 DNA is TGTGCCAGCAGCGGAAGGAGGGGGCCCAATCAGCCCCAGCATTTT.

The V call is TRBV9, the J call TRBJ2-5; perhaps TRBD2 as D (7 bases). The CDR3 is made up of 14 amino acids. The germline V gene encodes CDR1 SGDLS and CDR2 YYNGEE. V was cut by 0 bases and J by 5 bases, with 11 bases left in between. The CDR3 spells CASSVGGGGETQYF. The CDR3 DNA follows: TGTGCCAGCAGCGTAGGCGGGGGCGGGGAGACCCAGTACTTC.

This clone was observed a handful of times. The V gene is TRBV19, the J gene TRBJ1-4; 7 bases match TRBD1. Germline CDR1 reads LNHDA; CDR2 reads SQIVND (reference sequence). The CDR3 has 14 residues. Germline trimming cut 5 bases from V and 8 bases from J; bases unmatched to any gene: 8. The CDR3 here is CASSLQGWGEKLFF. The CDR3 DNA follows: TGTGCCAGTAGTCTACAGGGGTGGGGAGAAAAACTGTTTTTT.

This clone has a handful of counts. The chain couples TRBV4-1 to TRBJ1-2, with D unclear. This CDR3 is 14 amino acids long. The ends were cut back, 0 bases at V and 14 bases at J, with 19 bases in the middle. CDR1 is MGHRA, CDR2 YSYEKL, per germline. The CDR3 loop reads CASSQEPSWEVGTF. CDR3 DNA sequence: TGCGCCAGCAGCCAAGAGCCAAGTTGGGAGGTTGGGACCTTC.